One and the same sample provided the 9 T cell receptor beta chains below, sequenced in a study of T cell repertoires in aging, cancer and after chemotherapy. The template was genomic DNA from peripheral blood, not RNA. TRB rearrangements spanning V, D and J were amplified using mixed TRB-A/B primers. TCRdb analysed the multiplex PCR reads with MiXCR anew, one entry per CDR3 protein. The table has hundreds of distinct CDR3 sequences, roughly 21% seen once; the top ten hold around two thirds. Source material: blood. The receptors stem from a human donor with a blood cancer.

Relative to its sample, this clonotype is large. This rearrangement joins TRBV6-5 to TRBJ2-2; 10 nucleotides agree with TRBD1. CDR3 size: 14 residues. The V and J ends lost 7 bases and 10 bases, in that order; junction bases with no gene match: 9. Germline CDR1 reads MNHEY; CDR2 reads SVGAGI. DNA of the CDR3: TGTGCCAGCACAACCGGGACAGGGGCTGTGGAGCTGTTTTTT. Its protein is CASTTGTGAVELFF.

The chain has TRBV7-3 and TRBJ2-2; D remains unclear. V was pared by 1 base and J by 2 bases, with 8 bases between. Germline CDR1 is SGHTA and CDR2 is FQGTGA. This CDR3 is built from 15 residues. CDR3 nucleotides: TGTGCCAGCAGCTTAAGTCCTTTAAACACCGGGGAGCTGTTTTTT. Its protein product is CASSLSPLNTGELFF. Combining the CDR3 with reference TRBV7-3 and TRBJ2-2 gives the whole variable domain GAGVSQTPSNKVTEKGKYVELRCDPISGHTALYWYRQSLGQGPEFLIYFQGTGAADDSGLPNDRFFAVRPEGSVSTLKIQRTERGDSAVYLCASSLSPLNTGELFFGEGSRLTVL.

The CDR3 is CSARIPTHGYTF. Written as DNA, the CDR3 is TGCAGTGCTAGAATCCCCACCCATGGCTACACCTTC. The chain joins TRBV20-1 to TRBJ1-2; D unresolved. CDR1 is DFQATT and CDR2 is SNEGSKA in the germline V gene (reference sequence). V gave up 2 bases and J gave up 6 bases, with 10 bases separating them. CDR3 size: 12 residues.

CDR3 residues: CASSQEGGAVSDYTF. Here the CDR3 DNA reads TGTGCCAGCAGCCAAGAGGGGGGGGCAGTCTCCGACTACACCTTC. The chain is built from TRBV4-2 and TRBJ1-2; tentative D call: TRBD1 (6 bases). This CDR3 is built from 15 residues. V shed 0 bases and J shed 10 bases, with 18 bases lying between them. Germline V gives CDR1 LGHNA, CDR2 YNFKEQ.

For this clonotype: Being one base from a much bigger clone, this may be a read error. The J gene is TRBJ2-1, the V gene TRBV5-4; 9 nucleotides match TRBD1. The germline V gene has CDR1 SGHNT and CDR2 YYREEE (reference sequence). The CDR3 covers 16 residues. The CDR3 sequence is CASSPPGTGIYNEKFF. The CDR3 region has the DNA TGTGCCAGCAGCCCCCCCGGGACAGGGATCTACAATGAGAAGTTCTTC.

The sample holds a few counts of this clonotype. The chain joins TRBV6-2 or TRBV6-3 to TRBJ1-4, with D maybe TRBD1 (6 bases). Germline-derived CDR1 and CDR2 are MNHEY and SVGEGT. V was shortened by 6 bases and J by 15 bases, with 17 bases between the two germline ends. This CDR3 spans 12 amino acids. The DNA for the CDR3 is TGTGCCAGCAGGGACACAGGGTCGAAGGTGTTTTTT. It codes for CASRDTGSKVFF.

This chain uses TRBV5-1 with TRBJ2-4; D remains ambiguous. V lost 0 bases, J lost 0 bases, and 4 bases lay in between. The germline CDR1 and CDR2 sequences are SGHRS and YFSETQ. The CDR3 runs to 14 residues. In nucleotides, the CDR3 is TGCGCCAGCAGCTTGGGGGGAGCCAAAAACATTCAGTACTTC. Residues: CASSLGGAKNIQYF.

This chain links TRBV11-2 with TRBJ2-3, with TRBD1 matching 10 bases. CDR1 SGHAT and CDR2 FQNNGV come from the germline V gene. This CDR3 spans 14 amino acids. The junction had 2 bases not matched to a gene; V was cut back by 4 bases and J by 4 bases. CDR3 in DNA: TGTGCCAGCAGCTCGACAGGGGGCGCAGATACGCAGTATTTT. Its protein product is CASSSTGGADTQYF.

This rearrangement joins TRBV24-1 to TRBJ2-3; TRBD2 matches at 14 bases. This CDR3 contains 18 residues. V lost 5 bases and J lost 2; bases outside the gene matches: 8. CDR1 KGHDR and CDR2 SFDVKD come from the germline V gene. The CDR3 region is CATSVTSGGGDYTDTQYF. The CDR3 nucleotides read TGTGCCACCAGTGTGACTAGCGGGGGGGGGGATTACACAGATACGCAGTATTTT.